What follows describes a single T cell receptor beta chain. This sample was taken from a study of cytomegalovirus exposure and HLA in healthy donors. At the level of the study: Out of 180 million or so T cells, an earlier analysis found 117 million unique TCR beta sequences in total.

In germline, CDR1 is MNHNS, CDR2 SASEGT. This CDR3 has 13 amino acids. Trimming left V 7 bases short and J 7 bases short, with 13 bases between. PCR involved 60 Vbeta and 13 Jbeta primers. The repertoire was sequenced with immunoSEQ multiplex PCR; TCRdb's copy has only in-frame clones and lacks some. The sample has about 130,000 clones, 75% to 85% seen once. Sequencing input: PBMCs. This rearrangement joins TRBV6-1 to TRBJ2-2; TRBD1 is a possible D gene (5 bases). The receptor's source is a male donor in good health and CMV-seropositive. The CDR3 loop reads CASTPEGVGELFF. The CDR3 DNA reads as TGTGCCAGCACTCCGGAAGGGGTCGGGGAGCTGTTTTTT.